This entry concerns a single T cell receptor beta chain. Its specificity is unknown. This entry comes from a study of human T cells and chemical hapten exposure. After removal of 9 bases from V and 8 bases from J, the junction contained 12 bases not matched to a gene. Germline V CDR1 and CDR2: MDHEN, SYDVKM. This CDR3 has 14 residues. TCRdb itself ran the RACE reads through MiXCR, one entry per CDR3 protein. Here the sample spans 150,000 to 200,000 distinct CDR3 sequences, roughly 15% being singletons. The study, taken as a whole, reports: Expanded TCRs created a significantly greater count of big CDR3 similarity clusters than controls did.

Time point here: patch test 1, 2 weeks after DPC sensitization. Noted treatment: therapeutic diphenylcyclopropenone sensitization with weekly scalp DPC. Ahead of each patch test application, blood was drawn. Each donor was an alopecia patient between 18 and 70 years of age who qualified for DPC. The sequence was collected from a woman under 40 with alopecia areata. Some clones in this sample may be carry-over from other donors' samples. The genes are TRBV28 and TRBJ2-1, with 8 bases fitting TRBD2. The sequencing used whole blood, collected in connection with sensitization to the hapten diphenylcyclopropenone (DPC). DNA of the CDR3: TGTGCCAGTACCCCCGGGACTAGAGTTTATGAGCAGTTCTTC. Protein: CASTPGTRVYEQFF.